Included here is one T cell receptor (beta chain) sequence, with context. The entry originates in a study of T cells in Graves' hyperthyroidism and ophthalmopathy. Looking at the study overall: Specimen type is peripheral blood, collected at initial diagnosis prior to any treatment.

Amplification yielded TCR beta CDR3 regions, with RNA transcripts as the source. RT-PCR in the first round (using the HTBI primer set) targeted the TCR CDR3. TCRdb reprocessed the multiplex PCR reads with MiXCR, giving one entry per CDR3 protein. The data hold 250,000 to 350,000 distinct CDR3 sequences, with over 20% observed a single time. This CDR3 region has 17 residues. Germline lookup yields CDR1 MNHNS and CDR2 SASEGT. Trimming took 1 base from V and 1 from J; bases not matched to a gene: 4. This sequence originates from a man aged 25 to 40 with Graves' ophthalmopathy. The chain has TRBV6-1 and TRBJ2-5, with 12 bases fitting TRBD2. The sequencing sample was made of blood. Here the CDR3 reads CASSEGVTSGSQETQYF. The CDR3 coding sequence is TGTGCCAGCAGTGAAGGGGTGACTAGCGGGAGCCAAGAGACCCAGTACTTC.